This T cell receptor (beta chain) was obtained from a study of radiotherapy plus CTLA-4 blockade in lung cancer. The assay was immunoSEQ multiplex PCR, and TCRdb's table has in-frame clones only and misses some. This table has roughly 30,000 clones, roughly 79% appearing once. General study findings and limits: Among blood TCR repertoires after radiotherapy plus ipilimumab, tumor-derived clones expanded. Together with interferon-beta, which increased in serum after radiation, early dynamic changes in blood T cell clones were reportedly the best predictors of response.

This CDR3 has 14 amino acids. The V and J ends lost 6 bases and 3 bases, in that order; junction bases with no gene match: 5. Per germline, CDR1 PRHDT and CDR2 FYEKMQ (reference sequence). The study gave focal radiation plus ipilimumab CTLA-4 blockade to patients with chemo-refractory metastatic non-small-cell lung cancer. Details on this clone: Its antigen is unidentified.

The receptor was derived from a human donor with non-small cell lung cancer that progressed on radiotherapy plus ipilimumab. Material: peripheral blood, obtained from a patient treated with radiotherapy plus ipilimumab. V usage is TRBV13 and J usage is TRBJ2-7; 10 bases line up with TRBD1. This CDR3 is CASSSGQGFYEQYF. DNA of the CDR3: TGTGCCAGCAGTTCGGGACAGGGGTTCTACGAGCAGTACTTC.